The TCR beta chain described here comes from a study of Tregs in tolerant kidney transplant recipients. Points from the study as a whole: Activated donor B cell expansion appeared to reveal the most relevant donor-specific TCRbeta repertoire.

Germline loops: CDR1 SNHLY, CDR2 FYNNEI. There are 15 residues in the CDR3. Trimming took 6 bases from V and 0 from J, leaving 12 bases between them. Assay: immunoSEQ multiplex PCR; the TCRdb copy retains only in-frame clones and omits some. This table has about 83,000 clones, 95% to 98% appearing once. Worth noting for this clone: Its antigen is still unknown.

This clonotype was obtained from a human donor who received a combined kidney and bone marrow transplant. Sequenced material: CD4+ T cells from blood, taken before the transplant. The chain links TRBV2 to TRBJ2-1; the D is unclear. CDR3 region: CASRKATSSYNEQFF. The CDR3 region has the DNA TGTGCCAGCAGGAAAGCGACGAGCTCCTACAATGAGCAGTTCTTC.